This T cell receptor (beta chain) comes out of a study of control samples from healthy donors and cancer patients. J gave up 5 bases and V 5 bases, and 9 bases lay outside the gene matches. The germline gives CDR1 SGHTA, CDR2 FQGNSA. The CDR3 spans 15 residues. Libraries were prepared by immunoSEQ multiplex PCR; TCRdb keeps only in-frame clonotypes and omits some of them. The sample has tens of thousands of clones; more than 80% are singletons. V usage is TRBV7-2 and J usage is TRBJ1-2; 9 bases align to TRBD1. The sample taken for sequencing was PBMCs. The TCR originated in a woman in her 50s with lung cancer. CDR3 coding DNA: TGTGCCAGCAGCACGTGGACAGGGGCGGGGTATGGCTACACCTTC. As protein: CASSTWTGAGYGYTF.